These T cell receptor beta chains were read from a single sample in a study of blood T cell repertoires in COVID-19. Some clones are missing from TCRdb's copy, which holds only in-frame ones; the method was immunoSEQ multiplex PCR. The sample lists around 300,000 clones; 85% were seen once. The sequencing sample was made of peripheral blood. The receptors here all came from a woman in her forties or fifties with active or convalescent COVID-19. CDR3s include the opening cysteine and the closing phenylalanine or tryptophan. The order of the fields is J gene, V gene, CDR3 protein.

TRBJ1-2	TRBV15	CATSRAGELSYTF
TRBJ2-1	TRBV28	CASNTGLAVYNEQFF
TRBJ1-3	TRBV29-1	CSVEKGQPLGNTIYF
TRBJ2-7	TRBV28	CASSFGDRGSVYF
TRBJ2-2	TRBV28	CASRELRELFF
TRBJ2-3	TRBV15	CATSGLAGRTDTQYF
TRBJ1-4	TRBV18	CASSPTGDYTEKLFF
TRBJ2-5	TRBV5-1	CASSLQPGGFEETQYF
TRBJ1-2	TRBV28	CASSFLVPGKTVGYTF
TRBJ1-5	TRBV18	CASSPLPTANQPQHF
TRBJ2-3	TRBV5-1	CASSLGGTGGWPDTQYF
TRBJ2-7	TRBV27	CASSSLRLGQTWAYEQYF
TRBJ1-1	TRBV29-1	CSVERTGGTEAFF
TRBJ1-2	TRBV9	CASSTPRRGTNYGYTF
TRBJ1-1	TRBV28	CASSSGLIQAFF
TRBJ2-3	TRBV11-3	CASSHGLDTDTQYF
TRBJ2-2	TRBV21-1	CASSFWDSENTGELFF
TRBJ2-1	TRBV13	CASSNDLAASEQFF
TRBJ2-3	TRBV4-2	CASSRLFRVAGNQVPDTQYF
TRBJ1-5	TRBV5-5	CASSVGGYSNQPQHF
TRBJ1-1	TRBV11-3	CASSPGGPGLPNTEAFF
TRBJ1-1	TRBV6-4	CASSAREDTEAFF
TRBJ2-1	TRBV7-2	CASSELGSEQFF
TRBJ2-3	TRBV24-1	CATGLDVGNTQYF
TRBJ2-3	TRBV7-9	CASSPSLQRERYTQYF
TRBJ2-2	TRBV28	CASKHGELFF
TRBJ1-2	TRBV6-1	CASSEVMGARGYTF
TRBJ2-7	TRBV7-8	CASSLRSGQGAHYEQYF
TRBJ2-7	TRBV7-9	CASSQGQAPEDEQYF
TRBJ1-5	TRBV7-8	CASSLVRRTDPYNSNQPQHF
TRBJ1-1	TRBV11-1	CASSPYRGMNTEAFF
TRBJ2-7	TRBV2	CGGTANYEQYF
TRBJ1-2	TRBV6-5	CASRETLNYGYTF
TRBJ2-2	TRBV7-6	CASSLGQVVFGGELFF
TRBJ2-2	TRBV27	CASSPTSGSLPNTGELFF
TRBJ2-7	TRBV6-5	CASSSGFWGPGVDF
TRBJ2-3	TRBV7-9	CASSPRTSGTTTDTQYF
TRBJ2-1	TRBV11-1	CASSTGGGGPYNEQFF
TRBJ2-1	TRBV4-1	CASARLAGDGSEQFF
TRBJ2-1	TRBV11-1	CASSPGTSGSYEQFF
TRBJ1-4	TRBV3-1/TRBV3-2	CASSHETGTGNNEKLFF